The clone carrying this TCR beta chain was seen once. The data are from a study of siplizumab effects on memory and regulatory T cells. Assay: immunoSEQ multiplex PCR; the TCRdb copy retains only in-frame clones and omits some. The sample records over 90,000 clones, roughly 92% being singletons. CDR1 and CDR2 (germline): SGHAT, FQNNGV. The CDR3 is made up of 14 amino acids. Trimming removed 8 bases at V and 0 bases at J, with 12 bases between. Sequences were obtained from CD4+ T cells sorted from blood. This sequence was found in a human donor in good health. The J gene is TRBJ2-3, the V gene TRBV11-2; a possible D gene is TRBD2 (6 bases). CDR3 in DNA: TGTGCCAGCGGACCGGGACTCAGCACAGATACGCAGTATTTT. Residues: CASGPGLSTDTQYF.